This entry lists 15 T cell receptor beta chains sequenced from one sample in a study of response to subunit inactivated influenza vaccine (dated by TCRdb to the late 2010s). Library method: RT-PCR. TCRdb names Illumina HiSeq 2500 as the instrument used. Using fastp trimming at Q25 and MiXCR clonotype assembly, TCRdb reanalyzed the public sequencing data and kept in-frame beta chains. Every entry covers one CDR3 protein and lists the most common genes and DNA from its rows. Here the sample has 650,000 to 800,000 distinct CDR3 sequences; roughly 20% occur a single time. The biggest ten clones account for around 9.9% of the sample. This material consisted of PBMCs from blood, taken roughly 5 days after vaccination. The receptors here all came from a man aged 50 to 60 who received an inactivated influenza vaccine. Donor details come from another sample of the same person, matched by shared clones.

This clonotype showed up just a few times. This chain joins TRBV5-1 and TRBJ2-3; the D is unclear. The CDR3 consists of 17 residues. V was trimmed by 3 bases and J by 1 base, leaving 18 bases between them. Germline values: CDR1 SGHRS, CDR2 YFSETQ. DNA for the CDR3: TGCGCCAGCAGCTCTCCGAGCCCATCCCTTCGCACAGATACGCAGTATTTT. Translating it yields CASSSPSPSLRTDTQYF. Complete variable domain (other parts from reference TRBV5-1 and TRBJ2-3): KAGVTQTPRYLIKTRGQQVTLSCSPISGHRSVSWYQQTPGQGLQFLFEYFSETQRNKGNFPGRFSGRQFSNSRSEMNVSTLELGDSALYLCASSSPSPSLRTDTQYFGPGTRLTVL.

This clonotype was counted between two and nine times. The chain uses TRBV4-3 and TRBJ2-4; 7 bases are a match to TRBD2. Germline loops: CDR1 LGHNA, CDR2 YSLEER. The ends lost 4 bases at V and 6 bases at J; junction bases unmatched: 12. This CDR3 is built from 16 residues. CDR3 region: CASSPETSRAGNIQYF. CDR3 nucleotides: TGCGCCAGCAGCCCCGAGACTAGCCGAGCGGGAAACATTCAGTACTTC.

This clonotype came up a few times. V gene TRBV12-3 or TRBV12-4 combines with J gene TRBJ2-5; D may be TRBD2 (5 bases). The CDR3 consists of 15 residues. Trimming removed 5 bases at V and 1 base at J, with 14 bases between. This chain's CDR3 is CASSPLGSGQETQYF. Here the CDR3 DNA reads TGTGCCAGCAGTCCACTTGGAAGCGGCCAAGAGACCCAGTACTTC.

This clonotype has more than one count but fewer than ten. This chain connects TRBV5-1 to TRBJ2-7; TRBD2 agrees at 10 bases. Looked up from germline, CDR1 is SGHRS and CDR2 is YFSETQ. CDR3 size: 14 residues. The junction had 3 bases not matched to a gene; V was cut back by 3 bases and J by 3 bases. CDR3 loop: CASSSSGSYYEQYF. In DNA form, the CDR3 reads TGCGCCAGCAGCTCTAGCGGGAGTTACTACGAGCAGTACTTC. The whole variable domain, filled in from reference TRBV5-1 and TRBJ2-7, reads KAGVTQTPRYLIKTRGQQVTLSCSPISGHRSVSWYQQTPGQGLQFLFEYFSETQRNKGNFPGRFSGRQFSNSRSEMNVSTLELGDSALYLCASSSSGSYYEQYFGPGTRLTVT.

The chain carries TRBV4-3 and TRBJ2-5, with 9 nucleotides matching TRBD2. The CDR3 sequence is 14 residues long. V shed 4 bases and J 10 bases; nucleotides not matched to a gene: 10. The germline V gene has CDR1 LGHNA and CDR2 YSLEER. The CDR3 DNA is TGCGCCAGCAGCCCCCTGCTCGCTAGCGGGGACCAGTACTTC. Protein product: CASSPLLASGDQYF.

This clonotype was counted many times. The chain carries TRBV7-2 and TRBJ2-7, with a possible D match to TRBD1 (5 bases). V gave up 5 bases and J gave up 1 base, with 12 bases separating them. Germline CDR1 is SGHTA and CDR2 is FQGNSA. The CDR3 contains 14 residues. This chain's CDR3 is CASSLDRFSYEQYF. In nucleotides, the CDR3 is TGTGCCAGCAGCCTCGACAGATTTTCCTACGAGCAGTACTTC.

The chain links TRBV7-9 to TRBJ1-2; no definite D call. CDR3 length: 16 amino acids. Trimming removed 3 bases from V and 5 bases from J, with 19 bases in between. Germline V gene sequence: CDR1 SEHNR, CDR2 FQNEAQ (reference sequence). As DNA, the CDR3 is TGTGCCAGCAGCTTTTCCTCAGAGGCCCTTTGGTATGGCTACACCTTC. Protein sequence: CASSFSSEALWYGYTF.

The rearrangement uses TRBV4-1 and TRBJ1-2, with D possibly TRBD1 on 5 matching bases. Trimming shortened V by 0 bases and J by 4 bases, and 12 bases separated the two germline ends. The CDR3 has 15 residues. Per the germline V gene, CDR1 is MGHRA and CDR2 is YSYEKL. Here the CDR3 DNA reads TGCGCCAGCAGCCAAGATCCGGGGGAACCCTATGGCTACACCTTC. Translating gives CASSQDPGEPYGYTF.

J is TRBJ2-7 and V is TRBV29-1; TRBD1 matches 7 bases. The J segment lost 4 bases and the V segment lost 4 bases, leaving 10 bases of the junction unmatched. Per the germline V gene, CDR1 is SQVTM and CDR2 is ANQGSEA. The CDR3 sequence is 14 residues long. This CDR3 reads CSVGTGPGGYEQYF. CDR3 nucleotide sequence: TGCAGCGTTGGGACAGGACCTGGGGGATACGAGCAGTACTTC.

The chain links TRBV7-2 to TRBJ2-2, with a weak D call TRBD2 (6 bases). CDR1 is SGHTA and CDR2 is FQGNSA in the germline V gene. V lost 8 bases to trimming and J lost 7 bases, with 23 bases between them. CDR3 length equals 16 residues. In DNA, the CDR3 is TGTGCCAGCCAGCAAGGCCGCCGCAGCGGGTACGGGGAGCTGTTTTTT. Amino acids: CASQQGRRSGYGELFF.

This clonotype turned up a few times. A read error may produce the germline difference seen at one junction end. The V call is TRBV7-2, the J call TRBJ2-7; weak D call: TRBD1 (6 bases). CDR3 size: 14 residues. Looked up from germline, CDR1 is SGHTA and CDR2 is FQGNSA. The CDR3 DNA reads as TGTGCCAGCAGCTTAGCGGGGGACAACTCGGAGCGGTACTTC. As protein: CASSLAGDNSERYF. The entire variable domain, with the rest obtained from reference TRBV7-2 and TRBJ2-7, is as follows: GAGVSQSPSNKVTEKGKDVELRCDPISGHTALYWYRQSLGQGLEFLIYFQGNSAPDKSGLPSDRFSAERTGGSVSTLTIQRTQQEDSAVYLCASSLAGDNSERYFGPGTRLTVT.

In this sample, this clonotype turned up a few times. CDR3 loop: CASRAAAKETQYF. CDR3 DNA sequence: TGTGCCAGCAGGGCGGCGGCGAAAGAGACCCAGTACTTC. V is TRBV5-6 and J is TRBJ2-5; D not resolved. The germline CDR1 and CDR2 sequences are SGHDT and YYEEEE. The CDR3 runs 13 residues. Between the trimmed V and J ends, which lost 5 bases and 3 bases, there was a span of 11 bases. Filled out from reference TRBV5-6 and TRBJ2-5, the complete variable domain reads DAGVTQSPTHLIKTRGQQVTLRCSPKSGHDTVSWYQQALGQGPQFIFQYYEEEERQRGNFPDRFSGHQFPNYSSELNVNALLLGDSALYLCASRAAAKETQYFGPGTRLLVL.

This clonotype occurred a few times. The CDR3 here is CASSPSRAWSYNEQFF. CDR3 DNA: TGTGCCAGCAGTCCATCCAGGGCTTGGTCCTACAATGAGCAGTTCTTC. V is TRBV5-6 and J is TRBJ2-1; tentative D call: TRBD1 (5 bases). Germline CDR1 SGHDT, CDR2 YYEEEE. The V end lost 5 bases, the J end lost 1 base, and 16 bases lay between the germline ends. The CDR3 loop spans 16 amino acids.

This clonotype was observed at least ten times. The rearrangement uses TRBV12-3 or TRBV12-4 and TRBJ2-1; D gene ambiguous. The CDR3 is 16 residues long. Trimming took off 3 bases at V and 5 bases at J, with 17 bases between the two ends. The CDR3 protein is CASSFGSTSPHNEQFF. In nucleotides, the CDR3 is TGTGCCAGCAGTTTTGGATCGACATCCCCCCACAATGAGCAGTTCTTC.

The chain employs TRBV20-1 and TRBJ2-1; 7 nucleotides agree with TRBD1. The CDR3 has 14 residues. Per germline, CDR1 DFQATT and CDR2 SNEGSKA (reference sequence). After removal of 6 bases from V and 2 bases from J, the junction contained 7 bases not matched to a gene. The DNA of the CDR3 is TGCAGTGCCCTACTGGGACAGCCCTACAATGAGCAGTTCTTC. Its protein is CSALLGQPYNEQFF.